This T cell receptor beta chain was captured in a study of STAT5B mutations in CD4+ large granular lymphocyte leukemia. General study points: TRBV06-family usage was enriched in top patient clones (8/27) versus controls (2/35).

This CDR3 comprises 13 residues. Germline lookup yields CDR1 MNHNS and CDR2 SASEGT. The V end was cut by 1 base, the J end by 12 bases, with 13 bases between. Assay: immunoSEQ multiplex PCR; the TCRdb copy retains only in-frame clones and omits some. The table lists fewer than 40,000 clones, 65% to 80% of them singletons. As concerns this clone: The antigen is unknown.

Sequencing was carried out using CD4+ T cells from blood buffy coats. This clonotype was obtained from a human donor in good health. The chain links TRBV6-1 to TRBJ2-1; D gene uncertain. The CDR3 sequence is CASSEGLGLGQFF. For the CDR3, the DNA is TGTGCCAGCAGTGAAGGTTTGGGCCTCGGGCAGTTCTTC.